A selection of T cell receptor beta chains follows, all from one sample in a study of CD8 T cells in ankylosing spondylitis. In TCRdb, the 5' RACE reads were re-called with MiXCR into one record per CDR3 protein. The sample has approximately 250,000 distinct CDR3 sequences; 8% to 9% are singletons. Input material: blood, either unsorted or a sorted T cell fraction (not recorded which). These receptors originate from a female donor with ankylosing spondylitis or in good health (not recorded which). The CDR3 runs from the conserved cysteine through the conserved F or W. D genes are given only for firm matches. The size field is filled for only some rows; it gives once, few, many or a size class.

J gene: TRBJ2-1
V gene: TRBV5-1
clone size: many
D gene: NA
CDR3 protein: CASSLERALSSYNEQFF
CDR3 DNA: TGCGCCAGCAGCTTGGAGCGAGCGCTAAGCTCCTACAATGAGCAGTTCTTC

J gene: TRBJ2-5
V gene: TRBV9
clone size: NA
D gene: NA
CDR3 protein: CASSVDGSGPPETQYF
CDR3 DNA: TGTGCCAGCAGCGTAGATGGCAGCGGACCTCCAGAGACCCAGTACTTC

J gene: TRBJ2-3
V gene: TRBV7-9
clone size: few
D gene: NA
CDR3 protein: CASSKMGVTQYF
CDR3 DNA: TGTGCCAGCAGCAAAATGGGGGTTACGCAGTATTTT

J gene: TRBJ2-1
V gene: TRBV7-6
clone size: many
D gene: TRBD2
CDR3 protein: CASSQSSGSRTSEQFF
CDR3 DNA: TGTGCCAGCAGTCAGTCTAGCGGGAGTCGGACAAGTGAGCAGTTCTTC

J gene: TRBJ2-7
V gene: TRBV7-9
clone size: many
D gene: NA
CDR3 protein: CASSDHNSYEQYF
CDR3 DNA: TGTGCCAGCAGCGACCATAACTCCTACGAGCAGTACTTC

J gene: TRBJ1-1
V gene: TRBV12-3/TRBV12-4
clone size: many
D gene: TRBD1
CDR3 protein: CASRGQGDTEAFF
CDR3 DNA: TGTGCCAGCAGAGGACAGGGAGACACTGAAGCTTTCTTT

J gene: TRBJ2-5
V gene: TRBV5-1
clone size: many
D gene: TRBD1
CDR3 protein: CASSSRQGRMETQYF
CDR3 DNA: TGCGCCAGCAGCTCTCGACAGGGGAGAATGGAGACCCAGTACTTC

J gene: TRBJ1-1
V gene: TRBV7-8
clone size: many
D gene: NA
CDR3 protein: CASSFAVGTEAFF
CDR3 DNA: TGTGCCAGCAGCTTCGCTGTAGGGACTGAAGCTTTCTTT

J gene: TRBJ1-1
V gene: TRBV27
clone size: few
D gene: NA
CDR3 protein: CATFWNTEAFF
CDR3 DNA: TGTGCCACCTTCTGGAACACTGAAGCTTTCTTT

J gene: TRBJ2-1
V gene: TRBV10-3
clone size: many
D gene: NA
CDR3 protein: CAISESLGGKGEQFF
CDR3 DNA: TGTGCCATCAGTGAGTCGCTTGGGGGGAAGGGTGAGCAGTTCTTC

J gene: TRBJ2-7
V gene: TRBV6-6
clone size: few
D gene: NA
CDR3 protein: CATLDRLASEQYF
CDR3 DNA: TGTGCCACCTTGGACCGTCTAGCTTCCGAGCAGTACTTC

J gene: TRBJ2-7
V gene: TRBV6-2/TRBV6-3
clone size: NA
D gene: NA
CDR3 protein: CASTTLRGRRYF
CDR3 DNA: TGTGCCAGCACCACTCTTAGGGGGAGGCGGTACTTC

J gene: TRBJ2-7
V gene: TRBV20-1
clone size: many
D gene: TRBD1
CDR3 protein: CSARKAGTAYEQYF
CDR3 DNA: TGCAGTGCTAGAAAGGCCGGGACAGCCTACGAGCAGTACTTC

J gene: TRBJ2-1
V gene: TRBV3-1
clone size: NA
D gene: TRBD2
CDR3 protein: CTSRLEGLALAGTYNEQFF
CDR3 DNA: TGTACCAGCAGGTTAGAGGGACTAGCCCTCGCTGGGACCTACAATGAGCAGTTCTTC

J gene: TRBJ2-1
V gene: TRBV7-1
clone size: NA
D gene: NA
CDR3 protein: CASSSQGLLQGEQFF
CDR3 DNA: TGTGCCAGCAGCTCACAGGGACTCCTGCAGGGTGAGCAGTTCTTC

J gene: TRBJ2-7
V gene: TRBV28
clone size: many
D gene: TRBD1
CDR3 protein: CAITGQGSYEQYF
CDR3 DNA: TGTGCCATCACGGGACAGGGCTCCTACGAGCAGTACTTC

J gene: TRBJ2-1
V gene: TRBV7-2
clone size: many
D gene: NA
CDR3 protein: CASSLAGSGYEQFF
CDR3 DNA: TGTGCCAGCAGCTTAGCGGGTTCCGGGTATGAGCAGTTCTTC

J gene: TRBJ1-5
V gene: TRBV7-2
clone size: many
D gene: NA
CDR3 protein: CASSLKGSNQPQHF
CDR3 DNA: TGTGCCAGCAGCTTAAAGGGTAGCAATCAGCCCCAGCATTTT

J gene: TRBJ2-3
V gene: TRBV20-1
clone size: few
D gene: TRBD1
CDR3 protein: CSAVPGQGNTQYF
CDR3 DNA: TGCAGTGCTGTCCCGGGACAGGGAAATACGCAGTATTTT

J gene: TRBJ2-1
V gene: TRBV12-3/TRBV12-4
clone size: many
D gene: NA
CDR3 protein: CASRTGGTDSYNEQFF
CDR3 DNA: TGTGCCAGCAGAACCGGAGGGACTGACTCCTACAATGAGCAGTTCTTC

J gene: TRBJ1-5
V gene: TRBV15
clone size: NA
D gene: NA
CDR3 protein: CAVLGGHTHDALCSNQPQHF
CDR3 DNA: TGTGCGGTCTTGGGGGGCCACACTCATGATGCACTGTGTAGCAATCAGCCCCAGCATTTT

J gene: TRBJ2-5
V gene: TRBV6-1
clone size: many
D gene: NA
CDR3 protein: CASNPRGPQETQYF
CDR3 DNA: TGTGCCAGCAACCCCCGGGGGCCCCAAGAGACCCAGTACTTC

J gene: TRBJ1-2
V gene: TRBV20-1
clone size: few
D gene: NA
CDR3 protein: CCARDPGGPRLGYGYTF
CDR3 DNA: TGCTGTGCTAGAGACCCGGGCGGGCCAAGGCTGGGCTATGGCTACACCTTC

J gene: TRBJ2-5
V gene: TRBV28
clone size: many
D gene: TRBD2
CDR3 protein: CASSLFVAGATETQYF
CDR3 DNA: TGTGCCAGCAGTTTATTTGTAGCGGGAGCAACCGAGACCCAGTACTTC

J gene: TRBJ1-5
V gene: TRBV24-1
clone size: many
D gene: NA
CDR3 protein: CATSEDGQPQHF
CDR3 DNA: TGTGCCACCAGTGAGGACGGTCAGCCCCAGCATTTT

J gene: TRBJ2-2
V gene: TRBV2
clone size: many
D gene: NA
CDR3 protein: CASSGGRGNTGELFF
CDR3 DNA: TGTGCCAGCAGTGGCGGGCGGGGGAACACCGGGGAGCTGTTTTTT

J gene: TRBJ2-1
V gene: TRBV7-2
clone size: many
D gene: NA
CDR3 protein: CASSQPRGGSYNEQFF
CDR3 DNA: TGTGCCAGCAGCCAACCCAGAGGAGGCTCCTACAATGAGCAGTTCTTC

J gene: TRBJ1-1
V gene: TRBV13
clone size: many
D gene: NA
CDR3 protein: CASSLGGDRGGAFF
CDR3 DNA: TGTGCCAGCAGCTTAGGCGGCGATCGGGGGGGAGCTTTCTTT

J gene: TRBJ2-1
V gene: TRBV7-9
clone size: few
D gene: NA
CDR3 protein: CASSFPALGPRDNEQFF
CDR3 DNA: TGTGCCAGCAGCTTCCCGGCTCTCGGTCCAAGGGACAATGAGCAGTTCTTC

J gene: TRBJ1-2
V gene: TRBV12-3/TRBV12-4
clone size: few
D gene: NA
CDR3 protein: CASTTIGGHYGYTF
CDR3 DNA: TGTGCCAGCACCACTATCGGGGGACACTATGGCTACACCTTC

J gene: TRBJ2-7
V gene: TRBV6-2/TRBV6-3
clone size: few
D gene: TRBD1
CDR3 protein: CARGTAYEQYF
CDR3 DNA: TGTGCCAGGGGGACAGCTTACGAGCAGTACTTC

J gene: TRBJ2-7
V gene: TRBV7-9
clone size: few
D gene: TRBD1
CDR3 protein: CASSLGQGGQYF
CDR3 DNA: TGTGCCAGCAGCCTCGGACAGGGAGGACAGTACTTC

J gene: TRBJ2-3
V gene: TRBV20-1
clone size: few
D gene: NA
CDR3 protein: CSAHSPISTDTQYF
CDR3 DNA: TGCAGTGCCCACTCGCCCATAAGTACGGATACGCAGTATTTT

J gene: TRBJ2-2
V gene: TRBV20-1
clone size: NA
D gene: TRBD2
CDR3 protein: CSASPGLAPTGELFF
CDR3 DNA: TGCAGTGCCTCGCCGGGACTAGCGCCCACCGGGGAGCTGTTTTTT

J gene: TRBJ1-5
V gene: TRBV20-1
clone size: many
D gene: NA
CDR3 protein: CSASESSNQPQHF
CDR3 DNA: TGCAGTGCTTCAGAGTCTAGCAATCAGCCCCAGCATTTT

J gene: TRBJ2-2
V gene: TRBV7-2
clone size: NA
D gene: NA
CDR3 protein: CASSPRGTEELFF
CDR3 DNA: TGTGCCAGCAGCCCGCGTGGTACCGAGGAGCTGTTTTTT

J gene: TRBJ1-2
V gene: TRBV25-1
clone size: many
D gene: NA
CDR3 protein: CASSPPIEQGYYGYTF
CDR3 DNA: TGTGCCAGCAGTCCCCCAATCGAACAGGGATACTATGGCTACACCTTC

J gene: TRBJ2-2
V gene: TRBV5-1
clone size: NA
D gene: TRBD2
CDR3 protein: CASSAGGLAGSGELFF
CDR3 DNA: TGCGCCAGCAGCGCGGGGGGACTAGCGGGATCCGGGGAGCTGTTTTTT

J gene: TRBJ2-1
V gene: TRBV11-2
clone size: many
D gene: NA
CDR3 protein: CASSLARYEQFF
CDR3 DNA: TGTGCCAGCAGCTTAGCCCGGTATGAGCAGTTCTTC

J gene: TRBJ2-7
V gene: TRBV20-1
clone size: many
D gene: TRBD2
CDR3 protein: CSASRTSGYEQYF
CDR3 DNA: TGCAGTGCTAGTAGGACTAGCGGTTACGAGCAGTACTTC

J gene: TRBJ2-3
V gene: TRBV7-1
clone size: once
D gene: TRBD2
CDR3 protein: CASRSLAGPPDTQYF
CDR3 DNA: TGTGCCAGCAGGTCACTAGCGGGGCCTCCGGATACGCAGTATTTT

J gene: TRBJ2-7
V gene: TRBV7-9
clone size: NA
D gene: TRBD1
CDR3 protein: CASSPDRVRYEQYF
CDR3 DNA: TGTGCCAGCAGCCCTGACAGGGTGAGGTACGAGCAGTACTTC